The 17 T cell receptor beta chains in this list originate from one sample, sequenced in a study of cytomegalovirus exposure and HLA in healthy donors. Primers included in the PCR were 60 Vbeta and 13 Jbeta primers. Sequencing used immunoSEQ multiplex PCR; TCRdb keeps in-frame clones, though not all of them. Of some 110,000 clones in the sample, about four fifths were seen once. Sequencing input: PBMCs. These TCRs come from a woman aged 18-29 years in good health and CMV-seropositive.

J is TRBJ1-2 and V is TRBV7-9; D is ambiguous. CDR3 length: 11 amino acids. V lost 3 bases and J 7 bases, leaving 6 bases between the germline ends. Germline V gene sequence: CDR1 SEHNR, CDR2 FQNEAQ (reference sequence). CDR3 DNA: TGTGCCAGCAGCTTTGGGAGTGGCTACACCTTC. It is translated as CASSFGSGYTF. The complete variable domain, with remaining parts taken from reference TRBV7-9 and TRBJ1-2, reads DTGVSQNPRHKITKRGQNVTFRCDPISEHNRLYWYRQTLGQGPEFLTYFQNEAQLEKSRLLSDRFSAERPKGSFSTLEIQRTEQGDSAMYLCASSFGSGYTFGSGTRLTVV.

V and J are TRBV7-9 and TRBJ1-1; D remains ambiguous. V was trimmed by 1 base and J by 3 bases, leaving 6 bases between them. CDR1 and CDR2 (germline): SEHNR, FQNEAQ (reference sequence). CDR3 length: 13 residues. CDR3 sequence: CASSLEPDTEAFF. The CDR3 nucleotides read TGTGCCAGCAGCTTAGAACCAGACACTGAAGCTTTCTTT.

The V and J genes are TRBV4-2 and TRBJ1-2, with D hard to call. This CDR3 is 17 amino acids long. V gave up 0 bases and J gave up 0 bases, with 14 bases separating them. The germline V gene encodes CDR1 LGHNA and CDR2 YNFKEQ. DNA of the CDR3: TGTGCCAGCAGCCAAGATGGAGCGGTAAAGACTAACTATGGCTACACCTTC. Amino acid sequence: CASSQDGAVKTNYGYTF.

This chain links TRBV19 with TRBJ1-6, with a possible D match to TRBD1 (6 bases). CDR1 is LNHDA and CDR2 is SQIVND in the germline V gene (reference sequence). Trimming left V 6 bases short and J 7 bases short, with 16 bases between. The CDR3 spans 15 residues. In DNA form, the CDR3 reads TGTGCCAGTAGCATAACAGGGCGAGGGAATTCACCCCTCCACTTT. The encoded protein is CASSITGRGNSPLHF.

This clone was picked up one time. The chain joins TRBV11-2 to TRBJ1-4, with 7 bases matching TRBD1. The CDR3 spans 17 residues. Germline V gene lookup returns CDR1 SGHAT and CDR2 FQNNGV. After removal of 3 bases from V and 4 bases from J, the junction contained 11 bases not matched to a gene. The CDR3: CASSFSTRGQRNEKLFF. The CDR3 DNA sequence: TGTGCCAGCAGCTTTAGTACCAGGGGACAGCGTAATGAAAAACTGTTTTTT.

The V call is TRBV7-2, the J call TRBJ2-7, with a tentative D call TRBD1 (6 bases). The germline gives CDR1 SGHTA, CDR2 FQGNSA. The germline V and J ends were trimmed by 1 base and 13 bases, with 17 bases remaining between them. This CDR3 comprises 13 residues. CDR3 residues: CASSLEKGDTPYF. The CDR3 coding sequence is TGTGCCAGCAGCTTAGAGAAAGGGGACACCCCCTACTTC.

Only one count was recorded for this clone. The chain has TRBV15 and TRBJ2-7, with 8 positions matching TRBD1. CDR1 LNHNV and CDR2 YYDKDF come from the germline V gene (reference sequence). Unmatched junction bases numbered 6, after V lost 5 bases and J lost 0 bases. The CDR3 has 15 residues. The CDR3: CATSGRDRSSYEQYF. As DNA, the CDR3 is TGTGCCACCAGCGGTAGGGACAGGAGCTCCTACGAGCAGTACTTC.

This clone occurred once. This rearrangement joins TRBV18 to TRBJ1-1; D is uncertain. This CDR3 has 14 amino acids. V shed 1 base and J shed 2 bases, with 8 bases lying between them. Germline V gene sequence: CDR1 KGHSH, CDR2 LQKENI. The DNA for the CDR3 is TGTGCCAGCTCACCACTTTCCGTTAACACTGAAGCTTTCTTT. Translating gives CASSPLSVNTEAFF.

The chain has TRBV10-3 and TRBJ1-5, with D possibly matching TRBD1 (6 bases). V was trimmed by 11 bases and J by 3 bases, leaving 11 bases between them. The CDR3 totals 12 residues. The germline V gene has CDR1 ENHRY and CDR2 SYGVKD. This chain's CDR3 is CASRQANQPQHF. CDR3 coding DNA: TGTGCCTCTCGACAGGCCAATCAGCCCCAGCATTTT.

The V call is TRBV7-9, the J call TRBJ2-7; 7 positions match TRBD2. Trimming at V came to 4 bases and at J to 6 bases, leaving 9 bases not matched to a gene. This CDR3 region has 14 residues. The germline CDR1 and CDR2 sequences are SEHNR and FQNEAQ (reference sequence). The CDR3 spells CASSSPAGAIEQYF. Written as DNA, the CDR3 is TGTGCCAGCAGCTCTCCGGCGGGAGCAATCGAGCAGTACTTC.

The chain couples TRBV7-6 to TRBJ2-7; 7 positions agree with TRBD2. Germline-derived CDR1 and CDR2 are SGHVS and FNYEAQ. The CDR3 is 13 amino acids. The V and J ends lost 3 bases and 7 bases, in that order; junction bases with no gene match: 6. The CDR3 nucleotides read TGTGCCAGCAGCTTGGCGCCGGGGGGAGAGCAGTACTTC. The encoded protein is CASSLAPGGEQYF. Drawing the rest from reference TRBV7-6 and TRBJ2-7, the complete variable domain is GAGVSQSPRYKVTKRGQDVALRCDPISGHVSLYWYRQALGQGPEFLTYFNYEAQQDKSGLPNDRFSAERPEGSISTLTIQRTEQRDSAMYRCASSLAPGGEQYFGPGTRLTVT.

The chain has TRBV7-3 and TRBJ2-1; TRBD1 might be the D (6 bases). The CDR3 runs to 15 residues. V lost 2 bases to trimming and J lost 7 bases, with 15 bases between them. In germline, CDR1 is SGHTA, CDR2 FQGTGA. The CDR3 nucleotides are TGTGCCAGCAGCTTAGTTTCGGCCCAGGGGAATGAGCAGTTCTTC. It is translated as CASSLVSAQGNEQFF.

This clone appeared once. Written as DNA, the CDR3 is TGCAGCGTTGAAGCCCGCATGGACAGGGGTAGGAAGACCCAGTACTTC. Protein product: CSVEARMDRGRKTQYF. The chain joins TRBV29-1 to TRBJ2-5; the match to TRBD1 covers 9 bases. The CDR3 consists of 16 residues. Germline lookup yields CDR1 SQVTM and CDR2 ANQGSEA. The V segment lost 1 base and the J segment 6 bases; nucleotides outside the gene matches: 12. Drawing the rest from reference TRBV29-1 and TRBJ2-5, the complete variable domain is SAVISQKPSRDICQRGTSLTIQCQVDSQVTMMFWYRQQPGQSLTLIATANQGSEATYESGFVIDKFPISRPNLTFSTLTVSNMSPEDSSIYLCSVEARMDRGRKTQYFGPGTRLLVL.

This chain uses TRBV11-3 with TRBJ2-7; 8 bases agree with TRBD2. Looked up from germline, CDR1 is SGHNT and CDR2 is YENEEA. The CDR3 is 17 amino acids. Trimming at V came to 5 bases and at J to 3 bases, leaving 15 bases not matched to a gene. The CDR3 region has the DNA TGTGCCAGCAGCCCCCGTAGCCCTAGCGGGCGGGACTACGAGCAGTACTTC. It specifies CASSPRSPSGRDYEQYF.

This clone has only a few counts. CDR3 region: CASSSYRVGYTF. The CDR3 nucleotides are TGTGCCAGCAGCTCATACAGGGTCGGCTACACCTTC. The rearrangement joins TRBV5-6 to TRBJ1-2; a possible D gene is TRBD1 (6 bases). Germline lookup yields CDR1 SGHDT and CDR2 YYEEEE. With 3 bases removed from V and 8 bases from J, the gap between germline ends came to 11 bases. This CDR3 comprises 12 residues.

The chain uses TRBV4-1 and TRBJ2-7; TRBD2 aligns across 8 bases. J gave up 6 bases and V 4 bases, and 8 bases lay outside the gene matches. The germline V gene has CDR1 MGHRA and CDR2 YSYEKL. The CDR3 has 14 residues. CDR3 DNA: TGCGCCAGCAGCCTCGGAGTAGCGGGAACCGAGCAGTACTTC. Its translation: CASSLGVAGTEQYF.

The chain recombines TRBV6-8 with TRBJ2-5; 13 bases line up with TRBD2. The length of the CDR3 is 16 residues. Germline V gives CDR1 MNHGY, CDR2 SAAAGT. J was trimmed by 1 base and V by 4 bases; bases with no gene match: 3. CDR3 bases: TGTGCCAGCAGTTCTGGACTAGCGGGAGCCCAAGAGACCCAGTACTTC. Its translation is CASSSGLAGAQETQYF.